This T cell receptor beta chain was sequenced during a study of blood T cell repertoires in COVID-19 (dated by TCRdb to the early 2020s). At the level of the whole study: Samples from collaborators originated in the United States, Italy and Spain and spanned both the acute and convalescent phases of COVID-19. The prospective study material was composed of cDNA or gDNA derived from T cells, B-cell-depleted T cells, or PBMCs. HLA class I and class II types, where available, came from metadata supplied by the sample provider rather than from assay-based typing. Nearly every sample came with metadata listing a de-identified subject ID, COVID-19 status, age in years and sex. A freely available public database, intended as a resource for researchers studying the immune response to SARS-CoV-2, is where the repertoires were released. The samples were drawn from the first 160 participants of the ongoing ImmuneRACE study and from some 1,300 subjects provided by 6 global collaborators. Deeply sampled blood TCRbeta repertoires from subjects exposed to, actively infected with, or recovered from COVID-19 were included in the dataset. What the work shows at the level of the full study, not this receptor alone: How much clinical and demographic metadata was included differed by source and by participant, and the metadata was provided uncurated.

TCRbeta CDR3 regions were amplified from genomic DNA by means of the immunoSEQ Assay, a bias-controlled multiplex PCR. The paper's processing steps were these. Within the assay, amplification of reference gene primers was used to estimate how many nucleated cells each sample contained. Sequence reads were collapsed and filtered to measure the absolute abundance of every unique TCRbeta CDR3 rearrangement. For each sample, productive Simpson clonality was calculated as the square root of Simpson's diversity index over productive rearrangements. TCRdb retrieved this table from immuneACCESS and kept in-frame rearrangements only. Not all clones are present; in checked studies, unresolved V genes account for under half, and no reason is known for the remainder. The DNA was the basis for D and trimming; V, J and clone size are from that table. For this sample there are 80,000 to 100,000 clones; around 87% appear just once. About 20% of the sample rests with the top ten.

A note on this clone: The clone's antigen remains unknown. Base qualities are missing; no much larger clone stands one base away.

The V end gives up 3 bases and the J end 8 bases, leaving 14 bases in the junction not matched to a gene. The CDR3 numbers 16 residues from cysteine through phenylalanine. CDR3 DNA is the only sequence kept; it has 48 bases, read in frame from the first base. CDR1 and CDR2 are drawn from the germline V gene: SGDLS, YYNGEE. The collaborating institutions used their own protocols to collect whole blood in K2EDTA tubes. Collaborator samples were shipped for TCRbeta analysis as frozen whole blood, isolated PBMCs, or DNA extracted from either sample type. Recombination connected TRBV9 to TRBJ2-1, with 7 junctional bases fitting TRBD1. This clonotype originated in a human donor in a cohort sampled during active COVID-19. Sequenced: peripheral blood. The DNA sequence follows: TGTGCCAGCAGCGCCCGACAGGGTCTTGGAGGCGATGAGCAGTTCTTC. Its coded protein is CASSARQGLGGDEQFF. Where the CDR3 stops, the reference TRBV9 and TRBJ2-1 genes take over; the full variable domain is DSGVTQTPKHLITATGQRVTLRCSPRSGDLSVYWYQQSLDQGLQFLIQYYNGEERAKGNILERFSAQQFPDLHSELNLSSLELGDSALYFCASSARQGLGGDEQFFGPGTRLTVL.